This record looks at one T cell receptor (beta chain) sequence and its context. V lost 8 bases to trimming and J lost 2 bases; unmatched junction nucleotides: 6. The CDR3 totals 14 residues. Germline V CDR1 and CDR2: LNHDA, SQIVND (reference sequence). The sample is drawn from a study of blood T cell repertoires in COVID-19. Libraries were prepared by immunoSEQ multiplex PCR; TCRdb keeps only in-frame clonotypes and omits some of them. The profile shows fewer than 500,000 clones, roughly 88% of them singletons. The origin of this receptor is a woman in her thirties with active or convalescent COVID-19. The V gene is TRBV19, the J gene TRBJ1-1; 9 bases are a match to TRBD1. Material: peripheral blood. CDR3 loop: CASADRGKNTEAFF. The CDR3 region has the DNA TGTGCCAGTGCCGACAGGGGGAAAAACACTGAAGCTTTCTTT. The whole variable domain, filled in from reference TRBV19 and TRBJ1-1, reads DGGITQSPKYLFRKEGQNVTLSCEQNLNHDAMYWYRQDPGQGLRLIYYSQIVNDFQKGDIAEGYSVSREKKESFPLTVTSAQKNPTAFYLCASADRGKNTEAFFGQGTRLTVV.